This T cell receptor (beta chain) comes out of a study of cytomegalovirus exposure and HLA in healthy donors. As for the study in general: Early released data had about 80 million unique TCRs, all coming from HLA-typed donors.

Regarding donors, all were healthy bone marrow donors. The primer mix had 60 Vbeta and 13 Jbeta primers. Libraries were prepared by immunoSEQ multiplex PCR; TCRdb keeps only in-frame clonotypes and omits some of them. This table holds around 130,000 clones, around 81% found once. Between the trimmed V and J ends, which lost 6 bases and 6 bases, there was a span of 9 bases. The CDR3 sequence is 10 residues long. Germline CDR1 SQVTM, CDR2 ANQGSEA. For this clone: Its antigen is undetermined.

Study-wide points: What a later analysis showed was that several of the most significant clusters appeared linked to common viral pathogens.

Sequenced material: PBMCs. This receptor was obtained from a man between 18 and 35 years old in good health and CMV-seronegative. V gene TRBV29-1 combines with J gene TRBJ2-7; D is ambiguous. CDR3 loop: CSVKNSEQYF. CDR3 DNA sequence: TGCAGCGTAAAAAACAGCGAGCAGTACTTC.